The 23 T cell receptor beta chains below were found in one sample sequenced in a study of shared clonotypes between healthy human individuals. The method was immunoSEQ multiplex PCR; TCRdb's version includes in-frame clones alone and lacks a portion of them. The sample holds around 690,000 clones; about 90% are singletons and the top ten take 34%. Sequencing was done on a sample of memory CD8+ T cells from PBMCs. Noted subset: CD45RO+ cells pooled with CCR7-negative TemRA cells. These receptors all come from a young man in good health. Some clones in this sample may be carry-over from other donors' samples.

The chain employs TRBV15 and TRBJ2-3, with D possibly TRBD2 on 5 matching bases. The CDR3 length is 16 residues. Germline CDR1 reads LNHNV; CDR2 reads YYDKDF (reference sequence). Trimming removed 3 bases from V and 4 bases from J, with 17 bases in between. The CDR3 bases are TGTGCCACCAGCAGCACGTTGGACTTTCGGCCAGATACGCAGTATTTT. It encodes CATSSTLDFRPDTQYF.

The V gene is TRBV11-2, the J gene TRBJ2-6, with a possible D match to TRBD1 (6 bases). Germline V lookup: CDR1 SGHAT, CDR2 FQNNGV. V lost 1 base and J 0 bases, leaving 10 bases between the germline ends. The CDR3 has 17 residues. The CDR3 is CASSLGLGASGANVLTF. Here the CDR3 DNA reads TGTGCCAGCAGCTTAGGGCTGGGGGCCTCTGGGGCCAACGTCCTGACTTTC. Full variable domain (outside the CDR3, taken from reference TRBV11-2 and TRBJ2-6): EAGVAQSPRYKIIEKRQSVAFWCNPISGHATLYWYQQILGQGPKLLIQFQNNGVVDDSQLPKDRFSAERLKGVDSTLKIQPAKLEDSAVYLCASSLGLGASGANVLTFGAGSRLTVL.

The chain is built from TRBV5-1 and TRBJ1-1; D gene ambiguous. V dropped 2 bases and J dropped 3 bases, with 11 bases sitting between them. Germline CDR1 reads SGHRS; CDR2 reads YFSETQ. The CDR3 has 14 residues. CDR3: CASSFGVADTEAFF. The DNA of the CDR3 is TGCGCCAGCAGCTTTGGGGTCGCGGACACTGAAGCTTTCTTT.

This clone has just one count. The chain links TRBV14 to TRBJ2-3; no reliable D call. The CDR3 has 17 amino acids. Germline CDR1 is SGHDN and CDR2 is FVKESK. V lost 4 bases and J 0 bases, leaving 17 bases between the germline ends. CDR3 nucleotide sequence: TGTGCCAGCAGCCTGACACAATGGGGTAAAAGCACAGATACGCAGTATTTT. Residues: CASSLTQWGKSTDTQYF. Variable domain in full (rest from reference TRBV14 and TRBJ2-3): EAGVTQFPSHSVIEKGQTVTLRCDPISGHDNLYWYRRVMGKEIKFLLHFVKESKQDESGMPNNRFLAERTGGTYSTLKVQPAELEDSGVYFCASSLTQWGKSTDTQYFGPGTRLTVL.

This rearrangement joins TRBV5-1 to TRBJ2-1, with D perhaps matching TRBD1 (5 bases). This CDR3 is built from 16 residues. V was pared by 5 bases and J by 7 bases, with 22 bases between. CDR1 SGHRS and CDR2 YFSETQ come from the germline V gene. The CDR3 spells CASRWLLAGRRNEQFF. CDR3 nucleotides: TGCGCCAGCAGATGGCTGCTCGCAGGGCGGCGGAATGAGCAGTTCTTC.

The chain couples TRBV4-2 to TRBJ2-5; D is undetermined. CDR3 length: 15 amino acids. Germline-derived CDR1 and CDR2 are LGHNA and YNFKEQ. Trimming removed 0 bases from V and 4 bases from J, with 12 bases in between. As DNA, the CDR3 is TGTGCCAGCAGCCAAGACGAGTGGCAGAGAGAGACCCAGTACTTC. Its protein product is CASSQDEWQRETQYF.

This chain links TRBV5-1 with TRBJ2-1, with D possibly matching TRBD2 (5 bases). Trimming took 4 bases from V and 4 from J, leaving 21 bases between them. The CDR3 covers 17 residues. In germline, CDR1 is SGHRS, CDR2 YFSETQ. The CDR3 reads CASSPSMRAEGYNEQFF. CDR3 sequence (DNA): TGCGCCAGCAGCCCATCTATGAGGGCAGAGGGTTACAATGAGCAGTTCTTC.

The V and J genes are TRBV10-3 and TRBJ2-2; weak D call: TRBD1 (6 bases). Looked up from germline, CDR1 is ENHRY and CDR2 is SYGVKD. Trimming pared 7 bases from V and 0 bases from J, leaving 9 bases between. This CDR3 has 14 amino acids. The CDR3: CAITWTANTGELFF. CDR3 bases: TGTGCCATCACCTGGACAGCGAACACCGGGGAGCTGTTTTTT.

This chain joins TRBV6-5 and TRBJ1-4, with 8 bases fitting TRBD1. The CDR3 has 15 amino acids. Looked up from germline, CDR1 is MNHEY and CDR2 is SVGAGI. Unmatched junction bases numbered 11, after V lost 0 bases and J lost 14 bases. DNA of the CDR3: TGTGCCAGCAGTTACTCGTACAGGGGGTCCGACTCTCTGTTTTTT. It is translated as CASSYSYRGSDSLFF.

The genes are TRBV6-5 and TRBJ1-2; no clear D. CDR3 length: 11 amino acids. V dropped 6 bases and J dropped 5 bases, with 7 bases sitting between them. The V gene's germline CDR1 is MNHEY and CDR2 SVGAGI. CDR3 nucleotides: TGTGCCAGCAGGTTGCAGTATGGCTACACCTTC. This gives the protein CASRLQYGYTF.

This CDR3 is CASSPIAGAGNEQFF. The CDR3 nucleotides are TGTGCCAGCAGCCCAATAGCGGGAGCCGGGAATGAGCAGTTCTTC. This sequence joins TRBV7-3 and TRBJ2-1, with TRBD2 matching over 9 bases. Germline values: CDR1 SGHTA, CDR2 FQGTGA. V lost 5 bases and J lost 7; bases outside the gene matches: 9. This CDR3 has 15 residues. Variable domain in full (rest from reference TRBV7-3 and TRBJ2-1): GAGVSQTPSNKVTEKGKYVELRCDPISGHTALYWYRQSLGQGPEFLIYFQGTGAADDSGLPNDRFFAVRPEGSVSTLKIQRTERGDSAVYLCASSPIAGAGNEQFFGPGTRLTVL.

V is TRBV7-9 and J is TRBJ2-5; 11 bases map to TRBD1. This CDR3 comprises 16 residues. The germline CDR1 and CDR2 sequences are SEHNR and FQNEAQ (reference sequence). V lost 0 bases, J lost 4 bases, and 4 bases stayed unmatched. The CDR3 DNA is TGTGCCAGCAGCTTAGCAAAGGGACAGGGGGTAGAGACCCAGTACTTC. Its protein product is CASSLAKGQGVETQYF.

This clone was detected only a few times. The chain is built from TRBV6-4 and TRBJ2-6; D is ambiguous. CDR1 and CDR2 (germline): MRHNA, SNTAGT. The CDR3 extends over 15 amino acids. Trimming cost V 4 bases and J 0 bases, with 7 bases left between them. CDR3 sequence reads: CASSASGSGANVLTF. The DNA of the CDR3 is TGTGCCAGCAGTGCGTCCGGCTCTGGGGCCAACGTCCTGACTTTC.

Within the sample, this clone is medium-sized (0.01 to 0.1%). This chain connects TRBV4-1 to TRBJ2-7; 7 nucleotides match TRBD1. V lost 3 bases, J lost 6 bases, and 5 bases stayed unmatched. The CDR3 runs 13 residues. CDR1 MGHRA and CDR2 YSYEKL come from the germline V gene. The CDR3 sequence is CASSHGTEGEQYF. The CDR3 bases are TGCGCCAGCAGCCACGGGACAGAAGGCGAGCAGTACTTC.

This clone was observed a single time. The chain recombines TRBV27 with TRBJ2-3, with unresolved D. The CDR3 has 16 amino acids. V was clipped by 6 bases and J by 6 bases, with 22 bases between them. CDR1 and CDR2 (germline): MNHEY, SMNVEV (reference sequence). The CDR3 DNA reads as TGTGCCAGCAGCCGAACCCAGATTATGCAGGTGGATACGCAGTATTTT. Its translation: CASSRTQIMQVDTQYF.

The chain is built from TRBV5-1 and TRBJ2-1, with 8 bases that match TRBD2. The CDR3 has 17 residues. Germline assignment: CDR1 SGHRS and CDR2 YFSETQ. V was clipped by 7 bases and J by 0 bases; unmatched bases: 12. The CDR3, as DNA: TGCGCCAGCGAAGCGGGAGCTAGCGCTAGCTCCTACAATGAGCAGTTCTTC. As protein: CASEAGASASSYNEQFF.

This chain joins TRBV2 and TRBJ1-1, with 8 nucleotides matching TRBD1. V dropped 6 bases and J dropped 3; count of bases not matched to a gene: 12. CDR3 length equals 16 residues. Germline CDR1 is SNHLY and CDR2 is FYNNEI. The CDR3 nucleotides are TGTGCCAGCAGGCAACTTATCAGGGGGCGGGACACTGAAGCTTTCTTT. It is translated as CASRQLIRGRDTEAFF.

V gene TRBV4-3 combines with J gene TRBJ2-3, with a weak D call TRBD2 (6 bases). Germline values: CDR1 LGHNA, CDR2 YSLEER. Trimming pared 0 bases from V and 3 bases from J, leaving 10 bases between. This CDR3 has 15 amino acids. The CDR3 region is CASSQDWSGTDTQYF. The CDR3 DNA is TGCGCCAGCAGCCAAGATTGGAGCGGGACAGATACGCAGTATTTT.

CDR3 in amino acids: CASSVDPLRGAYNEQFF. The CDR3 nucleotides are TGTGCCAGCAGCGTAGACCCTTTGCGGGGGGCCTACAATGAGCAGTTCTTC. The rearrangement uses TRBV9 and TRBJ2-1; 8 bases match TRBD2. The CDR3 contains 17 residues. Germline V lookup: CDR1 SGDLS, CDR2 YYNGEE. V lost 0 bases to trimming and J lost 2 bases; unmatched junction nucleotides: 7.

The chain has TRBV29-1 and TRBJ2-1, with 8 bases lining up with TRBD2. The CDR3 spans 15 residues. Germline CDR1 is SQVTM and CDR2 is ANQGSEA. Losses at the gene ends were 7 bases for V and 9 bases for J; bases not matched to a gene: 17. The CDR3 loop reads CSGRTAGTRWFEQFF. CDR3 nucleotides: TGCAGCGGAAGGACCGCCGGGACTAGATGGTTTGAGCAGTTCTTC.

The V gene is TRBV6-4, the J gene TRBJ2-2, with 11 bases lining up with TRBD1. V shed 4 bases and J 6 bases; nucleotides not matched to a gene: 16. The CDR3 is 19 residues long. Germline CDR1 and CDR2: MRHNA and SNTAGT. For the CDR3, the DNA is TGTGCCAGCAGTGCGACACGTTACCGGGACAGGGGGGACTCCGGGGAGCTGTTTTTT. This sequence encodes CASSATRYRDRGDSGELFF.

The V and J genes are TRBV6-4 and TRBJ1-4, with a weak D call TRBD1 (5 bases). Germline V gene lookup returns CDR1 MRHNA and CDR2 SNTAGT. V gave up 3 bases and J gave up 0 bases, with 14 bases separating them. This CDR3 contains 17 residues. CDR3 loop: CASSDPGRETTNEKLFF. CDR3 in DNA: TGTGCCAGCAGTGATCCGGGGCGGGAAACAACTAATGAAAAACTGTTTTTT.

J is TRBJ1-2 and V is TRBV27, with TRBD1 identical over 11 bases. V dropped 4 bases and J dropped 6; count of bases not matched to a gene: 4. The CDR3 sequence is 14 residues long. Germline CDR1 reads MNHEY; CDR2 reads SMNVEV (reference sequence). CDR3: CASSWTGGLDGYTF. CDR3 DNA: TGTGCCAGCAGTTGGACAGGGGGCTTGGATGGCTACACCTTC.